This entry is about one TCR beta chain. TCR beta chains were sequenced at survey level with immunoSEQ. Sequencing was performed with immunoSEQ multiplex PCR; in TCRdb, only in-frame clones are kept and a portion is missing. The sample records about 50,000 clones, 90% to 95% being singletons. This CDR3 has 15 amino acids. V dropped 3 bases and J dropped 4; count of bases not matched to a gene: 7. The germline CDR1 and CDR2 sequences are MNHEY and SMNVEV (reference sequence). The sequence was collected from a man aged 35 to 55 with rheumatoid arthritis. Sequencing was done on a sample of PBMCs. This sequence joins TRBV27 and TRBJ1-2, with TRBD1 identical over 8 bases. CDR3 in DNA: TGTGCCAGCAGTTTCCCACGGGACAGGACCTATGGCTACACCTTC. Translated: CASSFPRDRTYGYTF.